The clone carrying this T cell receptor (beta chain) was seen only once. What it binds is not known. The CDR3 extends over 14 amino acids. The data were produced by immunoSEQ multiplex PCR, yet TCRdb's version contains in-frame clones alone and is incomplete. This table has 2,500 to 3,000 clones, roughly 53% appearing once. These data come from a study of coeliac disease. About the study: Coeliac patients had newly diagnosed active disease, refractory type I disease, or gluten-free diet control. Study-wide results and limits: Most TRB amino acid sequences occurred in only one sample. Unbiased detection of gliadin-specific T cells was judged not feasible with this approach. In active celiac disease, intraepithelial and lamina propria TRB and TRG repertoires were less clonal than controls.

The chain recombines TRBV21-1 with TRBJ2-7; no check of the table's D call, TRBD2, against the DNA was made. TRBV21-1 constitutes a pseudogene. The origin of this receptor is a man aged 50 or older with active celiac disease. The sequenced sample was intraepithelial lymphocytes from the gut. DNA for the CDR3: TGTGCCAGCAGCAAAGCTCGGAGCTCCTACGAGCAGTACGTC. It specifies CASSKARSSYEQYV.